The source of this T cell receptor (beta chain) is a study of human T cells and chemical hapten exposure. TCRdb ran MiXCR on the RACE reads and lists one entry per CDR3 protein. The table shows approximately 110,000 distinct CDR3 sequences, with 9% to 9.5% occurring only once. Time point indicated: patch test 2, 6 weeks after DPC sensitization. The treatment is: therapeutic diphenylcyclopropenone sensitization with weekly scalp DPC. Germline CDR1 is SGHRS and CDR2 is YFSETQ. The CDR3 has 16 residues. With 4 bases removed from V and 4 bases from J, the gap between germline ends came to 20 bases. Overall study results and limits: No change in TCRs above 1 in 1000 frequency was produced by DPC sensitization.

This clonotype was seen many times. The antigen remains undetermined. This chain links TRBV5-1 with TRBJ1-1; D might be TRBD1 (5 bases). The sequence derives from a woman between 35 and 50 years old with alopecia areata. Some clones in this sample may be carry-over from other donors' samples. The sequencing here drew on whole blood, taken in connection with sensitization to the hapten diphenylcyclopropenone (DPC). CDR3 protein: CASSPIWGRGSTEAFF. In nucleotides, the CDR3 is TGCGCCAGCAGCCCCATTTGGGGCCGGGGAAGCACTGAAGCTTTCTTT. Looking up the rest from reference TRBV5-1 and TRBJ1-1 gives the full variable domain: KAGVTQTPRYLIKTRGQQVTLSCSPISGHRSVSWYQQTPGQGLQFLFEYFSETQRNKGNFPGRFSGRQFSNSRSEMNVSTLELGDSALYLCASSPIWGRGSTEAFFGQGTRLTVV.